This T cell receptor (beta chain) was sequenced during a study of a mutant IDH1 vaccine in newly diagnosed glioma. Profiled with immunoSEQ multiplex PCR; TCRdb holds only in-frame clones, not every one. The data show tens of thousands of clones, 70% to 90% seen once. The ends were cut back, 0 bases at V and 4 bases at J, with 7 bases in the middle. Germline V gene data show CDR1 as MNHNY and CDR2 as SVGAGI (reference sequence). CDR3 length: 13 amino acids. Regarding time point: baseline, week 1 (first vaccination visit). The treatment denotes: pre-vaccination baseline after standard-of-care therapy. This sequence joins TRBV6-6 and TRBJ2-7; D gene uncertain. This TCR was recovered from a woman aged 40 to 50 with glioma. The sequenced sample was PBMCs, obtained from a glioma patient treated with radiotherapy, temozolomide or both. CDR3 protein: CASSYSKNYEQYF. The CDR3 DNA sequence: TGTGCCAGCAGTTACTCCAAGAATTACGAGCAGTACTTC.